These T cell receptor beta chains were read from a single sample in a study of T cell responses to AZD1222 COVID-19 vaccine. Profiled with immunoSEQ multiplex PCR; TCRdb holds only in-frame clones, not every one. The data hold some 120,000 clones, with 88% observed a single time. The sequences come from peripheral blood, collected on day 0 of AZD1222 vaccination. Receptor source: an adult in good health. Both conserved end residues are part of each CDR3.

V	J	CDR3
TRBV4-2	TRBJ1-1	CASSQAWARGTEAFF
TRBV11-2	TRBJ1-1	CASSFRGGTEAFF
TRBV10-3	TRBJ2-5	CATGTSHQETQYF
TRBV6-5	TRBJ1-1	CASIRFPGESAFF
TRBV28	TRBJ1-1	CASSLSSGQMNTEAFF
TRBV5-6	TRBJ1-1	CASSLIAKNTEAFF
TRBV3-1/TRBV3-2	TRBJ2-3	CASSQDSGLTDTQYF
TRBV10-3	TRBJ2-4	CAISPGPNKGDIQYF
TRBV7-2	TRBJ2-5	CASSPTELKTQYF
TRBV13	TRBJ1-1	CASSSRGGGARTEAFF
TRBV9	TRBJ1-4	CASSPGWTGDEKLFF
TRBV4-1	TRBJ1-2	CASSQTGSKRGYTF
TRBV7-9	TRBJ2-2	CASMKTGARNTGELFF
TRBV28	TRBJ2-1	CASSSSQLDNEQFF
TRBV5-6	TRBJ1-4	CASTLGAGDEKLFF
TRBV5-8	TRBJ1-6	CASSLDPGSPLHF
TRBV7-8	TRBJ1-5	CASSWDIYSNQPQHF
TRBV19	TRBJ2-5	CATRRQGSVETQYF
TRBV9	TRBJ1-1	CASSAGTGNTEAFF
TRBV6-1	TRBJ2-7	CASSEELRSGGRVYEQYF
TRBV19	TRBJ2-2	CASSISGGTGELFF
TRBV5-6	TRBJ2-5	CASSFSGGSFQETQYF
TRBV9	TRBJ2-1	CASSVEGGLHEQFF
TRBV6-5	TRBJ1-1	CASSPQWGQGAEAFF
TRBV12-3/TRBV12-4	TRBJ2-7	CASRPGGVYEQYF
TRBV23-1	TRBJ1-5	CASSRCPLSLPQHF
TRBV7-8	TRBJ1-2	CASTRDRGYYGYTF
TRBV6-1	TRBJ2-1	CASSEATSGDLLGQFF
TRBV6-1	TRBJ1-5	CASDRTGGNQPQHF
TRBV28	TRBJ1-4	CASSPPGTGGEKLFF
TRBV2	TRBJ2-3	CASSTGDAQYF
TRBV19	TRBJ1-5	CASSDQGAGNQPQHF
TRBV14	TRBJ2-1	CASSQGLAGMNSYNEQFF
TRBV10-3	TRBJ2-5	CAISEAPGGETQYF
TRBV5-1	TRBJ1-4	CASSSEKGSEKLFF
TRBV4-2	TRBJ1-5	CASSPSMTDSNQPQHF
TRBV19	TRBJ1-5	CASSARPGTFAYSNQPQHF
TRBV4-1	TRBJ2-3	CASSQGPGGTDTQYF
TRBV12-3/TRBV12-4	TRBJ2-5	CASRQGAGETQYF
TRBV19	TRBJ1-6	CASMGESSPLHF